This passage covers 28 T cell receptor beta chains from one sample sequenced in a study of monozygotic twins with inflammatory bowel disease. TCRdb reprocessed the 5' RACE reads; each CDR3 protein has one entry and no DNA is given. Listed are some 330,000 distinct CDR3 sequences; roughly 5.8% falls within the top ten. The specimen was blood. Receptors originate from a human donor with ulcerative colitis or Crohn's disease, or a healthy co-twin of an affected twin (not recorded which).

The chain is built from TRBV11-3 and TRBJ2-7; no DNA is available, so the TRBD2 call from TCRdb remains unchecked. This CDR3 has 16 residues. Germline V gene lookup returns CDR1 SGHNT and CDR2 YENEEA. The CDR3 region is CASSFLRGGSSYEQYF. Combining the CDR3 with reference TRBV11-3 and TRBJ2-7 gives the whole variable domain EAGVVQSPRYKIIEKKQPVAFWCNPISGHNTLYWYLQNLGQGPELLIRYENEEAVDDSQLPKDRFSAERLKGVDSTLKIQPAELGDSAVYLCASSFLRGGSSYEQYFGPGTRLTVT.

The gene calls are TRBV10-3 and TRBJ2-7. Germline V gives CDR1 ENHRY, CDR2 SYGVKD. This CDR3 region has 15 residues. This CDR3 is CAISESTRLTYEQYF.

The V gene is TRBV9, the J gene TRBJ2-2; the D call of TRBD1 rests on TCRdb alone, since no DNA is present to check it. Germline V lookup: CDR1 SGDLS, CDR2 YYNGEE. The CDR3 contains 16 residues. The CDR3 loop is CASSAPPGQNTGELFF.

This chain links TRBV12-3 or TRBV12-4 with TRBJ2-3; TCRdb names TRBD1, which stays unverified in the absence of DNA. The CDR3 has 15 residues. CDR3 protein: CASSFGGVSTDTQYF.

The J gene is TRBJ2-7, the V gene TRBV10-3; there is no DNA to check the TCRdb D call of TRBD2. Germline V lookup: CDR1 ENHRY, CDR2 SYGVKD. This CDR3 is 14 amino acids long. CDR3 region: CAISEERGYYEQYF.

The chain links TRBV11-2 to TRBJ2-1; the TRBD1 assignment by TCRdb is unverifiable without DNA. This CDR3 contains 17 residues. The germline gives CDR1 SGHAT, CDR2 FQNNGV. The CDR3 spells CASSLRSSSRGNNEQFF.

The chain is built from TRBV24-1 and TRBJ2-1; the TCRdb call, TRBD1, lacks DNA for checking. Germline-derived CDR1 and CDR2 are KGHDR and SFDVKD. The CDR3 extends over 13 amino acids. The CDR3 sequence is CATGQGAKNEQFF.

The rearrangement uses TRBV24-1 and TRBJ2-1; TCRdb lists TRBD1, though no DNA is available to test this call. CDR3 length equals 15 residues. CDR1 KGHDR and CDR2 SFDVKD come from the germline V gene. The CDR3 loop is CATSSTGVPYNEQFF.

The rearrangement links TRBV5-4 to TRBJ1-5; the TCRdb call, TRBD1, lacks DNA for checking. Germline assignment: CDR1 SGHNT and CDR2 YYREEE (reference sequence). The CDR3 consists of 14 residues. The CDR3 is CASSFREDYQPQHF.

This chain uses TRBV29-1 with TRBJ1-3; without DNA, the TCRdb call of TRBD1 cannot be checked. Germline V gives CDR1 SQVTM, CDR2 ANQGSEA. This CDR3 spans 14 amino acids. The CDR3 sequence: CSVDRGNAGNTIYF.

V gene TRBV29-1 combines with J gene TRBJ2-3; the TCRdb call, TRBD1, lacks DNA for checking. CDR1 SQVTM and CDR2 ANQGSEA come from the germline V gene. The CDR3 contains 13 residues. CDR3 in amino acids: CSTLTGRADTQYF.

The chain links TRBV28 to TRBJ2-2. Germline lookup yields CDR1 MDHEN and CDR2 SYDVKM. The CDR3 is 13 amino acids. CDR3 loop: CAGLNGNTGELFF.

The chain couples TRBV5-6 to TRBJ2-2; lacking DNA, the TRBD1 call made by TCRdb goes unchecked. The CDR3 loop spans 13 amino acids. CDR1 is SGHDT and CDR2 is YYEEEE in the germline V gene. The CDR3: CASSLASPDRLFF.

The V call is TRBV27, the J call TRBJ1-3. In germline, CDR1 is MNHEY, CDR2 SMNVEV (reference sequence). This CDR3 spans 13 amino acids. Here the CDR3 reads CASSLAGGNTIYF.

V is TRBV28 and J is TRBJ2-5; TCRdb's D gene call, TRBD2, goes unchecked for lack of DNA. The CDR3 contains 13 residues. Germline loops: CDR1 MDHEN, CDR2 SYDVKM. CDR3 residues: CASPVGSRETQYF.

CDR3 sequence reads: CAISEKGHRLAGELFF. The chain combines TRBV10-3 with TRBJ2-2; checking the TCRdb D call of TRBD1 is not possible without DNA. The CDR3 has 16 residues. CDR1 and CDR2 from the germline V gene are ENHRY and SYGVKD.

This rearrangement joins TRBV12-3 or TRBV12-4 to TRBJ2-4; TCRdb proposes TRBD1, but this gene call is untestable without DNA. The CDR3 is 14 amino acids. This CDR3 is CASSRQGSKNIQYF.

CDR3 residues: CASSLARSGYSYEQYF. This chain links TRBV5-5 with TRBJ2-7; no DNA is available, so the TRBD1 call from TCRdb remains unchecked. Germline V gene sequence: CDR1 SGHKS, CDR2 YYEKEE (reference sequence). The CDR3 extends over 16 amino acids. Combining the CDR3 with reference TRBV5-5 and TRBJ2-7 gives the whole variable domain DAGVTQSPTHLIKTRGQQVTLRCSPISGHKSVSWYQQVLGQGPQFIFQYYEKEERGRGNFPDRFSARQFPNYSSELNVNALLLGDSALYLCASSLARSGYSYEQYFGPGTRLTVT.

The chain carries TRBV6-5 and TRBJ2-3. The CDR3 has 14 residues. Per germline, CDR1 MNHEY and CDR2 SVGAGI. The CDR3 protein is CASSYSGYLGTQYF.

V is TRBV12-3 or TRBV12-4 and J is TRBJ2-3; TCRdb's D call, TRBD2, is unchecked because there is no DNA. The CDR3 loop spans 17 amino acids. CDR3 in amino acids: CASSLYWSAGGRDTQYF.

J is TRBJ2-3 and V is TRBV18; without DNA, the TCRdb call of TRBD2 cannot be checked. This CDR3 spans 14 amino acids. Germline assignment: CDR1 KGHSH and CDR2 LQKENI. The CDR3 protein is CASSPGLAGDTQYF.

This chain links TRBV10-3 with TRBJ2-3; TCRdb names TRBD2, which stays unverified in the absence of DNA. This CDR3 region has 18 residues. Per germline, CDR1 ENHRY and CDR2 SYGVKD. The CDR3 protein is CAISGGRGLAGQLDTQYF.

J is TRBJ2-1 and V is TRBV28. CDR3 length: 13 amino acids. CDR1 and CDR2 from the germline V gene are MDHEN and SYDVKM. The chain's CDR3 is CASSRTVYNEQFF.

V gene TRBV6-5 combines with J gene TRBJ1-2; TCRdb's assignment of TRBD1 cannot be checked, as there is no DNA. The CDR3 runs to 14 residues. CDR1 is MNHEY, CDR2 SVGAGI, per germline. The CDR3 sequence: CASSYLQGLNGYTF.

This rearrangement joins TRBV20-1 to TRBJ1-1; the TCRdb D gene call, TRBD1, has no DNA to confirm it. The CDR3 is made up of 13 amino acids. CDR1 is DFQATT and CDR2 is SNEGSKA in the germline V gene (reference sequence). This CDR3 is CSAREGGATEAFF.

The genes are TRBV6-5 and TRBJ1-2. This CDR3 comprises 13 residues. The germline V gene has CDR1 MNHEY and CDR2 SVGAGI. The CDR3 loop reads CASSRLPNYGYTF.

The CDR3 loop is CASSGQGTVTDTQYF. This rearrangement joins TRBV27 to TRBJ2-3; TCRdb gives TRBD1 as the D gene, but with no DNA this cannot be confirmed. This CDR3 has 15 residues. Germline-derived CDR1 and CDR2 are MNHEY and SMNVEV (reference sequence).

This rearrangement joins TRBV7-2 to TRBJ2-4; TCRdb's D call of TRBD1 is untestable without DNA. The CDR3 totals 16 residues. Germline V gene data show CDR1 as SGHTA and CDR2 as FQGNSA. This CDR3 is CASSPGAGLAKNIEYF.